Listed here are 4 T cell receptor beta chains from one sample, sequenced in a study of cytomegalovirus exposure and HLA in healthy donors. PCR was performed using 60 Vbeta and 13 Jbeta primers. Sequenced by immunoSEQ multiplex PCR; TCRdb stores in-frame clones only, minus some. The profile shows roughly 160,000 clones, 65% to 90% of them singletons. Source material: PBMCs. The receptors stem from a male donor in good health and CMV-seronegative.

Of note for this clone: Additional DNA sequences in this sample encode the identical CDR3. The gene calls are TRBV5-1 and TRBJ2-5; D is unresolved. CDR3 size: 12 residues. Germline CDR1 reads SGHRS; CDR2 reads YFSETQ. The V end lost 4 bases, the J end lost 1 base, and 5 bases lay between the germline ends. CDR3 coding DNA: TGCGCCAGCAGCCCGGGCCAAGAGACCCAGTACTTC. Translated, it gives CASSPGQETQYF. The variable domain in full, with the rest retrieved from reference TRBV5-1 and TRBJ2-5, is KAGVTQTPRYLIKTRGQQVTLSCSPISGHRSVSWYQQTPGQGLQFLFEYFSETQRNKGNFPGRFSGRQFSNSRSEMNVSTLELGDSALYLCASSPGQETQYFGPGTRLLVL.

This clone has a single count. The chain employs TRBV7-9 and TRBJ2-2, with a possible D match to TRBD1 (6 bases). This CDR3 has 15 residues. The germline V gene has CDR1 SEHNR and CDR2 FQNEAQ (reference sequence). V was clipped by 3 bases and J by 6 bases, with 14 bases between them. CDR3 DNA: TGTGCCAGCAGCTTTACAGGGTTGGGTCCCGGGGAGCTGTTTTTT. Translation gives CASSFTGLGPGELFF.

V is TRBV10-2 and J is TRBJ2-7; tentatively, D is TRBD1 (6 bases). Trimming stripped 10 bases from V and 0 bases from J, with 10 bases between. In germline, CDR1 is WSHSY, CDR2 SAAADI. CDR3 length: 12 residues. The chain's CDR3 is CATRGVSYEQYF. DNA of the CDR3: TGCGCCACCAGGGGCGTCTCCTACGAGCAGTACTTC.

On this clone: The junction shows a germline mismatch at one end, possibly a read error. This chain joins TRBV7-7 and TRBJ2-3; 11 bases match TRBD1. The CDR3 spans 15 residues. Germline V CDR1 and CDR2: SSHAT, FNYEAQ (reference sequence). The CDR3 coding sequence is TGTGCTAGCAGCCCGGACAGGGGGCCGACAGATACGCAGTATTTT. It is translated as CASSPDRGPTDTQYF.